Below are 19 T cell receptor beta chains sequenced from a single sample in a study of identical twins. TCRdb recomputed calls from the 5' RACE reads with MiXCR, one row per CDR3 protein. The profile shows 600,000 to 800,000 distinct CDR3 sequences, around 21% of them singletons. This sample was also put to use in a study of T cells expressing NK-cell markers.

The sequenced sample was PBMCs. These receptors originate from a young woman in good health.

The chain uses TRBV10-3 and TRBJ2-3; D uncertain. The CDR3 is 14 residues long. Germline V lookup: CDR1 ENHRY, CDR2 SYGVKD. V was pared by 5 bases and J by 4 bases, with 13 bases between. The CDR3 loop is CAISPPAVPDTQYF. The CDR3 nucleotides are TGTGCCATCAGTCCTCCGGCCGTGCCAGATACGCAGTATTTT.

J is TRBJ2-3 and V is TRBV7-9, with TRBD2 matching 11 bases. The germline V gene encodes CDR1 SEHNR and CDR2 FQNEAQ (reference sequence). The CDR3 runs 17 residues. V dropped 7 bases and J dropped 6; count of bases not matched to a gene: 15. The CDR3 reads CASTRLAGIREGDTQYF. CDR3 DNA: TGTGCCAGCACCAGACTAGCGGGGATACGCGAGGGGGATACGCAGTATTTT.

This clonotype came up many times. The chain recombines TRBV20-1 with TRBJ2-2; D is ambiguous. Germline lookup yields CDR1 DFQATT and CDR2 SNEGSKA (reference sequence). With 3 bases removed from V and 1 base from J, the gap between germline ends came to 6 bases. CDR3 length: 13 residues. As DNA, the CDR3 is TGCAGTGCTAGTCTTAGGAACACCGGGGAGCTGTTTTTT. Its protein product is CSASLRNTGELFF.

In its sample, this clonotype was seen once. This rearrangement joins TRBV4-1 to TRBJ2-1, with a tentative D call TRBD2 (5 bases). The CDR3 contains 14 residues. Trimming removed 1 base at V and 9 bases at J, with 13 bases between. The germline V gene encodes CDR1 MGHRA and CDR2 YSYEKL. CDR3 sequence: CASSQAPSAGEQFF. CDR3 nucleotide sequence: TGCGCCAGCAGCCAAGCCCCCTCCGCGGGTGAGCAGTTCTTC.

This sequence joins TRBV20-1 and TRBJ2-3, with 7 bases identical to TRBD1. After removal of 4 bases from V and 4 bases from J, the junction contained 8 bases not matched to a gene. The CDR3 is made up of 14 amino acids. CDR1 DFQATT and CDR2 SNEGSKA come from the germline V gene (reference sequence). The CDR3 reads CSATRQGVADTQYF. As DNA, the CDR3 is TGCAGTGCTACAAGACAGGGTGTGGCAGATACGCAGTATTTT.

This clonotype was picked up a small number of times. The chain carries TRBV6-4 and TRBJ2-1; no clear D. CDR1 and CDR2 from the germline V gene are MRHNA and SNTAGT. V was shortened by 3 bases and J by 7 bases, with 10 bases between the two germline ends. This CDR3 has 13 amino acids. The CDR3: CASSETRRNEQFF. The CDR3 DNA reads as TGTGCCAGCAGTGAAACCAGAAGGAATGAGCAGTTCTTC.

This chain uses TRBV9 with TRBJ2-2; unclear D gene. Between the trimmed V and J ends, which lost 5 bases and 1 base, there was a span of 15 bases. The germline gives CDR1 SGDLS, CDR2 YYNGEE. This CDR3 has 16 residues. CDR3 nucleotides: TGTGCCAGCAGGGGAAATACGGCACAGAACACCGGGGAGCTGTTTTTT. Its translation: CASRGNTAQNTGELFF.

CDR3 DNA sequence: TGCAGTGCTAGAAGTGGCCAAGGGGAAAATGAGCAGTTCTTC. It specifies CSARSGQGENEQFF. The V call is TRBV20-1, the J call TRBJ2-1; weak D call: TRBD1 (5 bases). The CDR3 totals 14 residues. The V and J ends lost 2 bases and 7 bases respectively, with 15 bases between them. The V gene's germline CDR1 is DFQATT and CDR2 SNEGSKA (reference sequence).

V usage is TRBV7-2 and J usage is TRBJ2-3, with TRBD2 as a possible D gene (6 bases). V lost 2 bases and J lost 3, with 12 bases in between. The CDR3 spans 15 residues. Germline V gene data show CDR1 as SGHTA and CDR2 as FQGNSA. DNA of the CDR3: TGTGCCAGCAGCTTATATGAGCGGGCTACAGATACGCAGTATTTT. It specifies CASSLYERATDTQYF.

In this sample, this clonotype turned up a few times. V is TRBV7-2 and J is TRBJ2-3; maybe TRBD2 (7 bases). The germline V and J ends were trimmed by 5 bases and 1 base, with 16 bases remaining between them. This CDR3 has 16 residues. CDR1 is SGHTA, CDR2 FQGNSA, per germline. The CDR3 reads CASSRWGGPGTDTQYF. The CDR3, as DNA: TGTGCCAGCAGCCGGTGGGGGGGGCCAGGCACAGATACGCAGTATTTT.

In its sample, this clonotype was seen a few times. This chain joins TRBV6-1 and TRBJ2-5, with a tentative D call TRBD2 (7 bases). Trimming left V 6 bases short and J 4 bases short, with 15 bases between. Germline lookup yields CDR1 MNHNS and CDR2 SASEGT. CDR3 length: 14 amino acids. The CDR3 reads CASSDLRGAETQYF. CDR3 DNA sequence: TGTGCCAGCAGCGATCTTCGGGGGGCAGAGACCCAGTACTTC.

This clonotype was picked up a small number of times. The chain employs TRBV20-1 and TRBJ1-4, with D unresolved. The CDR3 is 15 residues long. The germline V gene encodes CDR1 DFQATT and CDR2 SNEGSKA (reference sequence). The V end lost 5 bases, the J end lost 0 bases, and 13 bases lay between the germline ends. This chain's CDR3 is CSARSADATNEKLFF. The CDR3 region has the DNA TGCAGTGCTCGCTCCGCGGATGCAACTAATGAAAAACTGTTTTTT.

V is TRBV29-1 and J is TRBJ1-1; no clear D. V gave up 4 bases and J gave up 5 bases, with 11 bases separating them. The germline V gene has CDR1 SQVTM and CDR2 ANQGSEA. The CDR3 length is 12 residues. The CDR3 DNA sequence: TGCAGCGTTGTCACCCTGGAGACTGAAGCTTTCTTT. Residues: CSVVTLETEAFF.

V gene TRBV7-2 combines with J gene TRBJ2-7, with D perhaps matching TRBD1 (5 bases). Germline CDR1 SGHTA, CDR2 FQGNSA. The length of the CDR3 is 15 residues. Trimming removed 5 bases from V and 0 bases from J, with 14 bases in between. The CDR3 loop is CASSRQGQISYEQYF. CDR3 nucleotide sequence: TGTGCCAGCAGCCGCCAAGGACAAATCTCCTACGAGCAGTACTTC.

Only a few counts were recorded for this clonotype. V and J are TRBV20-1 and TRBJ1-2; 8 positions agree with TRBD1. Per germline, CDR1 DFQATT and CDR2 SNEGSKA (reference sequence). The CDR3 has 11 amino acids. This CDR3 is CSGTGGYGYTF. Written as DNA, the CDR3 is TGCAGCGGCACAGGGGGCTATGGCTACACCTTC.

This clonotype occurred a few times. The chain joins TRBV20-1 to TRBJ1-2; the match to TRBD1 covers 7 bases. V lost 1 base to trimming and J lost 8 bases; unmatched junction nucleotides: 10. The CDR3 runs to 14 residues. Germline V lookup: CDR1 DFQATT, CDR2 SNEGSKA (reference sequence). CDR3 nucleotide sequence: TGCAGTGCTAGAGCTCCGGGACAGCCTATGGGCTACACCTTC. As protein: CSARAPGQPMGYTF.

This clonotype was seen only a few times. This chain joins TRBV5-6 and TRBJ2-7, with 7 bases lining up with TRBD2. The V gene's germline CDR1 is SGHDT and CDR2 YYEEEE. CDR3 length: 13 amino acids. The V gene end was trimmed by 2 bases and the J gene end by 6 bases; junction bases not matched to a gene: 5. The CDR3 sequence is CASSFAGGSEQYF. As DNA, the CDR3 is TGTGCCAGCAGCTTTGCGGGCGGGAGCGAGCAGTACTTC.

The sample holds a few counts of this clonotype. The chain couples TRBV29-1 to TRBJ1-2, with TRBD1 matching over 10 bases. CDR1 and CDR2 (germline): SQVTM, ANQGSEA. Trimming took 7 bases from V and 5 from J; bases not matched to a gene: 10. The CDR3 extends over 14 amino acids. The CDR3 reads CSAYPRDRGYGYTF. The CDR3, as DNA: TGCAGCGCCTACCCCCGGGACAGGGGTTATGGCTACACCTTC.

This chain uses TRBV7-3 with TRBJ2-1, with 9 nucleotides matching TRBD2. CDR3 length equals 15 residues. Trimming took 5 bases from V and 8 from J; bases not matched to a gene: 10. CDR1 and CDR2 (germline): SGHTA, FQGTGA. Here the CDR3 reads CASSPKIAGAHEQFF. CDR3 coding DNA: TGTGCCAGCAGCCCAAAGATAGCGGGGGCCCATGAGCAGTTCTTC.